Each of the 23 T cell receptor beta chains below was sequenced from the same sample in a study of control samples from healthy donors and cancer patients. Sequenced by immunoSEQ multiplex PCR; TCRdb stores in-frame clones only, minus some. This table holds some 150,000 clones, roughly 94% found once. The sample taken for sequencing was PBMCs. These TCRs come from a man in his fifties or sixties with colorectal cancer.

J is TRBJ1-1 and V is TRBV5-1, with D possibly being TRBD1 (6 bases). Per the germline V gene, CDR1 is SGHRS and CDR2 is YFSETQ. V was cut by 0 bases and J by 0 bases, with 21 bases left in between. The CDR3 has 19 residues. DNA of the CDR3: TGCGCCAGCAGCTTGGTCCTCCCGCTTACGGACAGCATGAACACTGAAGCTTTCTTT. Protein: CASSLVLPLTDSMNTEAFF. Full variable domain (outside the CDR3, taken from reference TRBV5-1 and TRBJ1-1): KAGVTQTPRYLIKTRGQQVTLSCSPISGHRSVSWYQQTPGQGLQFLFEYFSETQRNKGNFPGRFSGRQFSNSRSEMNVSTLELGDSALYLCASSLVLPLTDSMNTEAFFGQGTRLTVV.

The J gene is TRBJ1-1, the V gene TRBV19; D may be TRBD1 (5 bases). Trimming removed 8 bases at V and 7 bases at J, with 17 bases between. Germline CDR1 is LNHDA and CDR2 is SQIVND (reference sequence). The CDR3 has 13 amino acids. Here the CDR3 reads CASGDLPTLEAFF. DNA for the CDR3: TGTGCCAGTGGGGACCTCCCTACCCTTGAAGCTTTCTTT.

The chain links TRBV30 to TRBJ1-1; TRBD1 matches 7 bases. The germline V gene has CDR1 GTSNPN and CDR2 SVGIG (reference sequence). The junction had 16 bases not matched to a gene; V was cut back by 3 bases and J by 3 bases. The CDR3 spans 17 residues. The chain's CDR3 is CAWSDLYRRGGDTEAFF. In DNA form, the CDR3 reads TGTGCCTGGAGCGACCTGTACCGCAGGGGGGGAGACACTGAAGCTTTCTTT. Full variable domain (rest looked up from reference TRBV30 and TRBJ1-1): SQTIHQWPATLVQPVGSPLSLECTVEGTSNPNLYWYRQAAGRGLQLLFYSVGIGQISSEVPQNLSASRPQDRQFILSSKKLLLSDSGFYLCAWSDLYRRGGDTEAFFGQGTRLTVV.

This rearrangement joins TRBV13 to TRBJ2-5; D remains ambiguous. This CDR3 has 14 amino acids. Per germline, CDR1 PRHDT and CDR2 FYEKMQ (reference sequence). Trimming left V 5 bases short and J 2 bases short, with 12 bases between. Here the CDR3 reads CASSHDSRQETQYF. The CDR3 DNA reads as TGTGCCAGCAGCCACGATTCGAGACAAGAGACCCAGTACTTC.

The gene calls are TRBV11-1 and TRBJ1-2, with 8 bases matching TRBD1. Germline lookup yields CDR1 SGHAT and CDR2 FQDESV (reference sequence). J gave up 0 bases and V 5 bases, and 5 bases lay outside the gene matches. The length of the CDR3 is 15 residues. CDR3: CASSQKTGANYGYTF. In DNA form, the CDR3 reads TGTGCCAGCAGCCAAAAGACAGGGGCTAACTATGGCTACACCTTC.

This chain links TRBV7-2 with TRBJ2-3, with 10 bases identical to TRBD2. CDR3 size: 15 residues. V trimming: 7 bases; J trimming: 4 bases; junction bases outside the gene matches: 8. In germline, CDR1 is SGHTA, CDR2 FQGNSA. CDR3 nucleotide sequence: TGTGCCAGCACCAAAAGCGGGGGGGCAGCAGATACGCAGTATTTT. Its protein is CASTKSGGAADTQYF.

The rearrangement links TRBV25-1 to TRBJ1-2; perhaps TRBD1 as D (5 bases). The V gene's germline CDR1 is MGHDK and CDR2 SYGVNS. V lost 3 bases and J lost 8, with 16 bases in between. CDR3 length: 14 residues. The CDR3 DNA is TGTGCCAGCAGTGAGGAATGGCAGGGACGCGGCTACACCTTC. Its protein product is CASSEEWQGRGYTF.

This chain connects TRBV18 to TRBJ1-4; D gene unclear. CDR3 length: 14 residues. V was shortened by 2 bases and J by 3 bases, with 7 bases between the two germline ends. CDR1 is KGHSH, CDR2 LQKENI, per germline. CDR3: CASSPASSNEKLFF. The CDR3 DNA is TGTGCCAGCTCACCAGCCAGTTCTAATGAAAAACTGTTTTTT.

The V call is TRBV11-2, the J call TRBJ2-5; D remains ambiguous. Germline assignment: CDR1 SGHAT and CDR2 FQNNGV. This CDR3 is 14 amino acids long. The germline V and J ends were trimmed by 3 bases and 1 base, with 9 bases remaining between them. The CDR3, as DNA: TGTGCCAGCAGCTTCACCCGACTCCAAGAGACCCAGTACTTC. The encoded protein is CASSFTRLQETQYF.

The rearrangement links TRBV7-6 to TRBJ2-5; 11 positions match TRBD2. The germline V gene encodes CDR1 SGHVS and CDR2 FNYEAQ. The CDR3 sequence is 15 residues long. J gave up 2 bases and V 1 base, and 0 bases lay outside the gene matches. CDR3 residues: CASSLVAGGQETQYF. The DNA for the CDR3 is TGTGCCAGCAGCTTAGTAGCGGGGGGGCAAGAGACCCAGTACTTC.

The rearrangement uses TRBV6-5 and TRBJ2-5; perhaps D is TRBD1 or TRBD2 (6 bases each). The CDR3 consists of 15 residues. CDR1 is MNHEY and CDR2 is SVGAGI in the germline V gene. The ends were cut back, 6 bases at V and 4 bases at J, with 18 bases in the middle. The CDR3 nucleotides read TGTGCCAGCAGCCAAGGGGGGCTACCCCGAGAGACCCAGTACTTC. It yields the protein CASSQGGLPRETQYF.

The V gene is TRBV29-1, the J gene TRBJ2-1; 9 nucleotides match TRBD1. V lost 7 bases to trimming and J lost 8 bases; unmatched junction nucleotides: 6. CDR3 size: 12 residues. CDR1 is SQVTM and CDR2 is ANQGSEA in the germline V gene. The CDR3 nucleotides are TGCAGCGCCCGGACAGGGGAATATGAGCAGTTCTTC. Translating gives CSARTGEYEQFF.

V and J are TRBV4-1 and TRBJ1-5, with D unclear. The germline V gene has CDR1 MGHRA and CDR2 YSYEKL. CDR3 size: 13 residues. The V and J ends lost 0 bases and 9 bases respectively, with 9 bases between them. The CDR3 protein is CASSQDARLPQHF. In DNA form, the CDR3 reads TGCGCCAGCAGCCAAGATGCGCGTTTGCCCCAGCATTTT.

The gene calls are TRBV18 and TRBJ1-1; 7 nucleotides agree with TRBD1. Germline V gene data show CDR1 as KGHSH and CDR2 as LQKENI. J gave up 4 bases and V 4 bases, and 12 bases lay outside the gene matches. CDR3 length equals 16 residues. The CDR3 region is CASSQRQGPSGTEAFF. DNA for the CDR3: TGTGCCAGCTCACAAAGACAGGGACCCTCGGGCACTGAAGCTTTCTTT. Full variable domain (rest looked up from reference TRBV18 and TRBJ1-1): NAGVMQNPRHLVRRRGQEARLRCSPMKGHSHVYWYRQLPEEGLKFMVYLQKENIIDESGMPKERFSAEFPKEGPSILRIQQVVRGDSAAYFCASSQRQGPSGTEAFFGQGTRLTVV.

The chain joins TRBV7-8 to TRBJ1-1; D is unresolved. Deletions cut 1 base from V and 4 bases from J, with 7 bases between. The CDR3 covers 13 residues. Germline V CDR1 and CDR2: SGHVS, FQNEAQ. The CDR3, as DNA: TGTGCCAGCAGCTTAGGGACGGGCACTGAAGCTTTCTTT. It specifies CASSLGTGTEAFF.

The rearrangement uses TRBV27 and TRBJ1-6; 11 positions agree with TRBD1. This CDR3 comprises 15 residues. Looked up from germline, CDR1 is MNHEY and CDR2 is SMNVEV (reference sequence). V shed 2 bases and J 10 bases; nucleotides not matched to a gene: 4. CDR3 amino acids: CASSLTGTGGSPLHF. The CDR3 DNA follows: TGTGCCAGCAGTTTAACCGGGACAGGGGGATCACCCCTCCACTTT.

The V and J genes are TRBV10-3 and TRBJ1-5, with D perhaps matching TRBD1 (6 bases). The length of the CDR3 is 14 residues. The germline V gene has CDR1 ENHRY and CDR2 SYGVKD. V was cut by 7 bases and J by 7 bases, with 17 bases left in between. The CDR3 DNA reads TGTGCCATCAAGGGTGGCAGGGGAGAGCAGCCCCAGCATTTT. It yields the protein CAIKGGRGEQPQHF.

This chain uses TRBV11-2 with TRBJ2-3; no clear D gene. V lost 1 base, J lost 0 bases, and 8 bases lay in between. Per germline, CDR1 SGHAT and CDR2 FQNNGV. The CDR3 contains 15 residues. CDR3 region: CASSLGGWSTDTQYF. CDR3 nucleotide sequence: TGTGCCAGCAGCTTAGGTGGGTGGAGCACAGATACGCAGTATTTT. Drawing the rest from reference TRBV11-2 and TRBJ2-3, the complete variable domain is EAGVAQSPRYKIIEKRQSVAFWCNPISGHATLYWYQQILGQGPKLLIQFQNNGVVDDSQLPKDRFSAERLKGVDSTLKIQPAKLEDSAVYLCASSLGGWSTDTQYFGPGTRLTVL.

The chain links TRBV11-2 to TRBJ2-1, with TRBD2 identical over 7 bases. Trimming at V came to 5 bases and at J to 4 bases, leaving 11 bases not matched to a gene. The CDR3 loop spans 16 amino acids. Germline values: CDR1 SGHAT, CDR2 FQNNGV. CDR3 in amino acids: CASSRWGGGLYNEQFF. The CDR3 DNA is TGTGCCAGCAGCCGTTGGGGCGGGGGTTTATACAATGAGCAGTTCTTC.

CDR3 sequence (DNA): TGTGCCTGGAGTGTAGCGGGGGTTCAGCCCCAGCATTTT. Translation gives CAWSVAGVQPQHF. This rearrangement joins TRBV30 to TRBJ1-5; D may be TRBD1 (5 bases). CDR1 and CDR2 from the germline V gene are GTSNPN and SVGIG (reference sequence). The V end lost 0 bases, the J end lost 6 bases, and 9 bases lay between the germline ends. The CDR3 length is 13 residues. Supplemented by reference TRBV30 and TRBJ1-5, the full variable domain reads SQTIHQWPATLVQPVGSPLSLECTVEGTSNPNLYWYRQAAGRGLQLLFYSVGIGQISSEVPQNLSASRPQDRQFILSSKKLLLSDSGFYLCAWSVAGVQPQHFGDGTRLSIL.

The chain couples TRBV6-6 to TRBJ2-7, with 9 bases that match TRBD2. Losses at the gene ends were 5 bases for V and 0 bases for J; bases not matched to a gene: 11. The length of the CDR3 is 17 residues. Germline-derived CDR1 and CDR2 are MNHNY and SVGAGI (reference sequence). This CDR3 reads CASSPPVIAGASYEQYF. The CDR3 nucleotides are TGTGCCAGCAGTCCCCCGGTGATAGCGGGGGCCTCCTACGAGCAGTACTTC.

The chain is built from TRBV6-5 and TRBJ1-4, with 7 bases matching TRBD1. The CDR3 contains 14 residues. The germline V gene has CDR1 MNHEY and CDR2 SVGAGI. The junction had 9 bases not matched to a gene; V was cut back by 8 bases and J by 6 bases. The DNA for the CDR3 is TGTGCCAGCCTCCTCGACAGGGTGGATGAAAAACTGTTTTTT. It specifies CASLLDRVDEKLFF.

The chain links TRBV9 to TRBJ2-2; D perhaps matches TRBD1 (6 bases). V lost 4 bases and J 5 bases, leaving 9 bases between the germline ends. The CDR3 is made up of 13 amino acids. Per the germline V gene, CDR1 is SGDLS and CDR2 is YYNGEE. The CDR3 protein is CASSPGQTGELFF. CDR3 nucleotides: TGTGCCAGCAGCCCGGGACAAACCGGGGAGCTGTTTTTT.